The 25 T cell receptor beta chains listed next were all sequenced from one sample in a study of vaccination and CD4 T cells after COVID-19. The sample's treatment: roughly 11-day PBMC culture with coronavirus spike peptide pools or control peptides (ViraFEST assay). Antigens for these TCRs are unknown. Cultured CD4+ T cells had their DNA profiled by the Oncomine TCR Beta short-read assay. In TCRdb, the PCR reads were re-called with MiXCR into one record per CDR3 protein. The data hold roughly 16,000 distinct CDR3 sequences, with 44% observed a single time. This specimen consisted of CD4+ T cells from blood, cultured in vitro, obtained after SARS-CoV-2 vaccination. These receptors were obtained from a human donor who had recovered from COVID-19.

The genes are TRBV20-1 and TRBJ2-2, with no clear D. This CDR3 is 16 amino acids long. V dropped 3 bases and J dropped 3 bases, with 17 bases sitting between them. Germline CDR1 and CDR2: DFQATT and SNEGSKA (reference sequence). The CDR3 DNA reads as TGCAGTGCTAGGGATGGACGGGCTGGGGACACCGGGGAGCTGTTTTTT. It specifies CSARDGRAGDTGELFF.

In nucleotides, the CDR3 is TGCAGTGCATCCGGACAGGGAGCGGGGAACACTGAAGCTTTCTTT. Amino acids: CSASGQGAGNTEAFF. The J gene is TRBJ1-1, the V gene TRBV20-1; 8 nucleotides match TRBD1. V lost 6 bases and J lost 1; bases outside the gene matches: 10. This CDR3 is 15 amino acids long. The germline V gene has CDR1 DFQATT and CDR2 SNEGSKA (reference sequence).

The chain couples TRBV28 to TRBJ2-5; D may match TRBD1 or TRBD2 (6 bases each). The length of the CDR3 is 12 residues. V was cut by 6 bases and J by 5 bases, with 10 bases left in between. Germline loops: CDR1 MDHEN, CDR2 SYDVKM. For the CDR3, the DNA is TGTGCCAGCAGAGGGGGGACGGAGACCCAGTACTTC. Its translation: CASRGGTETQYF. Based on the CDR3 plus reference TRBV28 and TRBJ2-5, the full variable domain is DVKVTQSSRYLVKRTGEKVFLECVQDMDHENMFWYRQDPGLGLRLIYFSYDVKMKEKGDIPEGYSVSREKKERFSLILESASTNQTSMYLCASRGGTETQYFGPGTRLLVL.

This clonotype was seen only a few times. The CDR3 spells CAPWGQIYTGELFF. The CDR3 DNA reads as TGTGCCCCATGGGGGCAGATTTACACCGGGGAGCTGTTTTTT. The genes are TRBV19 and TRBJ2-2, with D perhaps TRBD1 (6 bases). With 11 bases removed from V and 3 bases from J, the gap between germline ends came to 16 bases. CDR3 length: 14 residues. Germline CDR1 LNHDA, CDR2 SQIVND (reference sequence).

This clonotype was detected only a few times. The rearrangement uses TRBV6-1 and TRBJ1-5, with 9 bases aligning to TRBD1. J gave up 5 bases and V 1 base, and 3 bases lay outside the gene matches. This CDR3 comprises 15 residues. Germline loops: CDR1 MNHNS, CDR2 SASEGT. The CDR3 DNA reads TGTGCCAGCAGTGAAGAGGGGACAGGGTATCAGCCCCAGCATTTT. Its translation is CASSEEGTGYQPQHF.

About this clonotype: Relative to the germline gene, one junction end is altered; a read error may explain this. CDR3 residues: CASRASSVNTQYF. The CDR3 nucleotides read TGCGCCAGCAGAGCGTCTAGCGTAAATACGCAGTATTTT. The rearrangement links TRBV6-1 to TRBJ2-3; a weak D match, TRBD2 (6 bases). The CDR3 totals 13 residues. Germline V gene data show CDR1 as MNHNS and CDR2 as SASEGT.

This clonotype was counted only a few times. The chain carries TRBV4-1 and TRBJ2-5, with D possibly matching TRBD2 (5 bases). Looked up from germline, CDR1 is MGHRA and CDR2 is YSYEKL. V dropped 1 base and J dropped 2 bases, with 8 bases sitting between them. The CDR3 loop spans 14 amino acids. The CDR3 bases are TGCGCCAGCAGCCAAGTACGAGGGCAAGAGACCCAGTACTTC. It is translated as CASSQVRGQETQYF.

V usage is TRBV11-2 and J usage is TRBJ2-3; D remains ambiguous. The CDR3 is 12 amino acids. Trimming took 0 bases from V and 6 from J, leaving 4 bases between them. Germline V gene data show CDR1 as SGHAT and CDR2 as FQNNGV. The chain's CDR3 is CASSLDRDTQYF. CDR3 nucleotide sequence: TGTGCCAGCAGCTTAGACCGGGATACGCAGTATTTT. Supplemented by reference TRBV11-2 and TRBJ2-3, the full variable domain reads EAGVAQSPRYKIIEKRQSVAFWCNPISGHATLYWYQQILGQGPKLLIQFQNNGVVDDSQLPKDRFSAERLKGVDSTLKIQPAKLEDSAVYLCASSLDRDTQYFGPGTRLTVL.

The count of this clonotype is one. The chain combines TRBV27 with TRBJ2-3; 12 bases agree with TRBD2. Trimming removed 2 bases from V and 3 bases from J; junction bases left unmatched: 0. Germline V gene lookup returns CDR1 MNHEY and CDR2 SMNVEV (reference sequence). The CDR3 is 15 amino acids. The CDR3 DNA is TGTGCCAGCAGTTTAGGGACTAGCGGGACAGATACGCAGTATTTT. Its protein is CASSLGTSGTDTQYF.

The V and J genes are TRBV5-6 and TRBJ2-1; D gene uncertain. Germline V gives CDR1 SGHDT, CDR2 YYEEEE. This CDR3 is 14 amino acids long. V was pared by 2 bases and J by 2 bases, with 8 bases between. CDR3 region: CASSLSATYNEQFF. The CDR3 DNA follows: TGTGCCAGCAGCTTATCAGCGACCTACAATGAGCAGTTCTTC.

This clonotype came up a few times. CDR3: CASSLSGTGGMDEQFF. CDR3 coding DNA: TGTGCCAGCAGCTTAAGCGGGACAGGGGGCATGGATGAGCAGTTCTTC. This chain uses TRBV7-6 with TRBJ2-1; 12 bases line up with TRBD1. V trimming: 2 bases; J trimming: 8 bases; junction bases outside the gene matches: 7. Per germline, CDR1 SGHVS and CDR2 FNYEAQ. The CDR3 is made up of 16 amino acids.

By share of the sample, this clonotype is medium-sized. This chain uses TRBV28 with TRBJ2-7, with D hard to call. There are 13 residues in the CDR3. The germline V gene has CDR1 MDHEN and CDR2 SYDVKM. The germline V and J ends were trimmed by 6 bases and 6 bases, with 15 bases remaining between them. The CDR3 DNA sequence: TGTGCCAGCAGAAGGTCGGGTTCCCTCGAGCAGTACTTC. Its protein is CASRRSGSLEQYF.

V gene TRBV27 combines with J gene TRBJ2-7; 7 bases fit TRBD1. Germline loops: CDR1 MNHEY, CDR2 SMNVEV (reference sequence). The length of the CDR3 is 14 residues. J was trimmed by 3 bases and V by 5 bases; bases with no gene match: 7. CDR3 nucleotide sequence: TGTGCCAGCAGTCCCCCGGACAGGATCTACGAGCAGTACTTC. Amino acid sequence: CASSPPDRIYEQYF.

The chain employs TRBV20-1 and TRBJ2-5; TRBD1 matches 9 bases. Trimming cost V 7 bases and J 5 bases; bases outside gene matches: 8. The CDR3 runs 13 residues. Germline V gene sequence: CDR1 DFQATT, CDR2 SNEGSKA (reference sequence). CDR3 sequence reads: CSELGQGAETQYF. The CDR3 DNA follows: TGCAGTGAACTGGGACAGGGTGCGGAGACCCAGTACTTC.

The V call is TRBV6-2 or TRBV6-3, the J call TRBJ2-1, with 13 bases that match TRBD2. This CDR3 is 20 amino acids long. Losses at the gene ends were 6 bases for V and 0 bases for J; bases not matched to a gene: 14. Germline values: CDR1 MNHEY, CDR2 SVGEGT. The CDR3 DNA follows: TGTGCCAGCAGAAGGACTCCGGGACTAGCGGGAAAGAGCTCCTACAATGAGCAGTTCTTC. This sequence encodes CASRRTPGLAGKSSYNEQFF.

The chain recombines TRBV25-1 with TRBJ2-1, with 8 bases matching TRBD2. This CDR3 contains 13 residues. From germline, CDR1 is MGHDK and CDR2 SYGVNS. With 3 bases clipped from V and 5 bases from J, the junction kept 0 bases outside the gene matches. The CDR3 sequence is CASSETSDNEQFF. The DNA for the CDR3 is TGTGCCAGCAGTGAGACTAGCGACAATGAGCAGTTCTTC.

This clonotype was seen more than once but under ten times. The chain uses TRBV12-3 or TRBV12-4 and TRBJ2-7; 8 bases agree with TRBD2. This CDR3 is built from 21 residues. The ends lost 6 bases at V and 3 bases at J; junction bases unmatched: 28. The CDR3 nucleotides are TGTGCCAGCAGCCTGACCGCCCGGGGGCTCCGGGTAGCGGGACATAACTACGAGCAGTACTTC. Its translation is CASSLTARGLRVAGHNYEQYF.

The V gene is TRBV2, the J gene TRBJ1-5; 8 nucleotides line up with TRBD1. The V gene end was trimmed by 7 bases and the J gene end by 9 bases; junction bases not matched to a gene: 11. The germline CDR1 and CDR2 sequences are SNHLY and FYNNEI. This CDR3 is built from 14 residues. Here the CDR3 reads CASNEGQASWPQHF. CDR3 nucleotides: TGTGCCAGCAACGAGGGACAGGCATCATGGCCCCAGCATTTT.

This sequence joins TRBV10-2 and TRBJ2-5, with 14 bases that match TRBD2. The V gene end was trimmed by 4 bases and the J gene end by 1 base; junction bases not matched to a gene: 2. Germline V gene sequence: CDR1 WSHSY, CDR2 SAAADI. The CDR3 has 16 residues. CDR3 sequence: CASSAGLAGGQETQYF. The DNA of the CDR3 is TGCGCCAGCAGTGCAGGACTAGCGGGAGGCCAAGAGACCCAGTACTTC.

The rearrangement uses TRBV28 and TRBJ1-5, with a weak D call TRBD1 (6 bases). CDR1 is MDHEN, CDR2 SYDVKM, per germline. CDR3 length: 14 amino acids. The V end lost 5 bases, the J end lost 6 bases, and 14 bases lay between the germline ends. The CDR3 DNA is TGTGCCAGCAGTATCGGGGGCTCTGCTCAGCCCCAGCATTTT. Its translation: CASSIGGSAQPQHF.

V and J are TRBV7-3 and TRBJ2-1, with D maybe TRBD2 (5 bases). Germline CDR1 SGHTA, CDR2 FQGTGA. The CDR3 runs 15 residues. The V end lost 2 bases, the J end lost 5 bases, and 13 bases lay between the germline ends. CDR3 bases: TGTGCCAGCAGCTTATCCCGATCGGGGAACAATGAGCAGTTCTTC. Protein sequence: CASSLSRSGNNEQFF.

This clonotype has a handful of counts. The chain joins TRBV7-9 to TRBJ2-3; 7 nucleotides line up with TRBD2. Trimming took 0 bases from V and 2 from J; bases not matched to a gene: 5. The CDR3 is 16 residues long. In germline, CDR1 is SEHNR, CDR2 FQNEAQ (reference sequence). The CDR3 DNA follows: TGTGCCAGCAGCTTAGCGCGGGGGAAGGCCACAGATACGCAGTATTTT. Translating gives CASSLARGKATDTQYF.

The rearrangement joins TRBV10-1 to TRBJ1-1; the D gene is possibly TRBD1 (5 bases). The CDR3 is made up of 14 amino acids. Between the trimmed V and J ends, which lost 5 bases and 3 bases, there was a span of 13 bases. Germline loops: CDR1 WNHNN, CDR2 SYGVQD (reference sequence). The CDR3 sequence: CASSTGRGDTEAFF. CDR3 nucleotide sequence: TGCGCCAGCAGTACGGGGCGAGGGGACACTGAAGCTTTCTTT.

This clonotype was seen a handful of times. V usage is TRBV25-1 and J usage is TRBJ2-5, with a possible D match to TRBD2 (7 bases). CDR3 size: 15 residues. Germline loops: CDR1 MGHDK, CDR2 SYGVNS. V was shortened by 6 bases and J by 2 bases, with 16 bases between the two germline ends. CDR3 amino acids: CASSPRGAGQETQYF. CDR3 sequence (DNA): TGTGCCAGCAGCCCCCGGGGGGCTGGGCAAGAGACCCAGTACTTC.

This chain connects TRBV2 to TRBJ1-3, with a tentative D call TRBD1 (6 bases). The CDR3 sequence is 13 residues long. Germline-derived CDR1 and CDR2 are SNHLY and FYNNEI. V was pared by 4 bases and J by 3 bases, with 7 bases between. Here the CDR3 reads CASSGQVGNTIYF. The CDR3 region has the DNA TGTGCCAGCAGTGGACAGGTTGGAAACACCATATATTTT.